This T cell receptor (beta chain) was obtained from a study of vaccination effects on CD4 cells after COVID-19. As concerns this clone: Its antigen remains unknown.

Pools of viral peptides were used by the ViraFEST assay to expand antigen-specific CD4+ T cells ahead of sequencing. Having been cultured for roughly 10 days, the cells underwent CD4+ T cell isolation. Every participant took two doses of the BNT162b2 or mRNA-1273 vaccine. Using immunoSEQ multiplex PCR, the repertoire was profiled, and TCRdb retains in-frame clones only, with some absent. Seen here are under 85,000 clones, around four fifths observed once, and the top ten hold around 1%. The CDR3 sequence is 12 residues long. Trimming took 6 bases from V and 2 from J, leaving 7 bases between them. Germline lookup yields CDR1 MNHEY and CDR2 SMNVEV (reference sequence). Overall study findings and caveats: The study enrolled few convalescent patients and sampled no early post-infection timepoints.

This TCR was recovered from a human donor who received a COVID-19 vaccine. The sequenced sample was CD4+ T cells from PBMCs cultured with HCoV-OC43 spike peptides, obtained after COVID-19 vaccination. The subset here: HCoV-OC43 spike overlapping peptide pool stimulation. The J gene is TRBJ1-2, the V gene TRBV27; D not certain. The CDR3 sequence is CASSGRNYGYTF. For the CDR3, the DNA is TGTGCCAGCAGCGGACGGAACTATGGCTACACCTTC.